This T cell receptor beta chain appears in the sequencing data of a study of OX40 agonist ivuxolimab in advanced cancers. Background on the study: Patients achieving partial responses numbered three: one hepatocellular carcinoma case and two cutaneous melanoma cases. Study-wide findings and caveats: There were, on average, more expanded clones in CD8+ T cells than in CD4+.

Turning to this clone: Antigen: not known.

The V segment lost 2 bases and the J segment 4 bases; nucleotides outside the gene matches: 11. This CDR3 is 18 amino acids long. Germline V gene data show CDR1 as SGHRS and CDR2 as YFSETQ. TCRdb keeps only in-frame clones here, not all; method: immunoSEQ multiplex PCR. This sample has some 78,000 clones; 92% occur once, and the top ten carry roughly 2.8%. The sample here was CD4+ or CD8+ T cells sorted from blood, taken in a trial of the OX40 agonist ivuxolimab. The sequence was collected from an adult with an advanced solid tumor such as melanoma, head and neck, liver or kidney cancer. This chain joins TRBV5-1 and TRBJ2-2, with 10 bases identical to TRBD1. The DNA of the CDR3 is TGCGCCAGCAGCTTAGGGGACTTGACAGGGGGCGGCACCGGGGAGCTGTTTTTT. Amino acid sequence: CASSLGDLTGGGTGELFF.